Here is one T cell receptor beta chain with its context. Germline CDR1 reads SGHTA; CDR2 reads FQGNSA. The CDR3 has 16 residues. The germline V and J ends were trimmed by 3 bases and 0 bases, with 9 bases remaining between them. In every case, the donor was a healthy Caucasian. The record originates from a study of identical twins. Via MiXCR, TCRdb re-called the 5' RACE reads, giving one row per CDR3 protein. The sample carries about 790,000 distinct CDR3 sequences, over 15% recorded once. The same sample was also studied in work on T cells expressing NK-cell markers.

The receptor was isolated from a woman aged 18-35 years in good health. The V call is TRBV7-2, the J call TRBJ2-6, with a weak D call TRBD2 (6 bases). The specimen was PBMCs. CDR3 sequence (DNA): TGTGCCAGCAGCTTTTGGGGGGTCTCTGGGGCCAACGTCCTGACTTTC. It translates to CASSFWGVSGANVLTF.